This T cell receptor (beta chain) was captured in a study of control samples from healthy donors and cancer patients. TCRdb's copy holds only in-frame clones and misses some; the assay was immunoSEQ multiplex PCR. Of about 89,000 clones in the sample, roughly nine tenths are singletons; the top ten hold under 25%. Germline loops: CDR1 LGHDT, CDR2 YNNKEL (reference sequence). The CDR3 has 12 residues. V was clipped by 3 bases and J by 8 bases, with 10 bases between them. What was sequenced was blood. This sequence joins TRBV3-1 (or the pseudogene TRBV3-2) and TRBJ1-2, with D hard to call. This TCR was sampled from a man aged 25-45 years in good health. For the CDR3, the DNA is TGTGCCAGCAGCCAGGTTTTAGGGGGCTACACCTTC. Its protein product is CASSQVLGGYTF.